This entry describes one TCR beta chain. RNA extraction was followed by reverse transcription into cDNA, which acted as the sequencing template. Sequenced by immunoSEQ multiplex PCR; TCRdb stores in-frame clones only, minus some. The sample comprises some 150,000 clones, under 60% of which are singletons, and 15% to 20% rests with the top ten. This CDR3 contains 16 residues. The V end lost 0 bases, the J end lost 4 bases, and 15 bases lay between the germline ends. CDR1 and CDR2 (germline): LNHNV, YYDKDF (reference sequence). The record originates from a study of CD8+ T cells in alopecia areata. The chain employs TRBV15 and TRBJ1-2; D not resolved. The TCR was taken from a human donor with alopecia areata. Sequencing was performed on CD8+ T cells sorted from blood, taken at week 0. The chain's CDR3 is CATSRESPAVSYGYTF. The CDR3, as DNA: TGTGCCACCAGCAGAGAGTCGCCGGCGGTCAGCTATGGCTACACCTTC.